This T cell receptor beta chain was recovered during a study of blood T cell repertoires in COVID-19. Data came from immunoSEQ multiplex PCR; TCRdb stores just in-frame clones and leaves some out. The repertoire has some 74,000 clones, 83% of them found once; the top ten carry around two fifths. V was clipped by 5 bases and J by 6 bases, with 19 bases between them. Germline V CDR1 and CDR2: LNHDA, SQIVND (reference sequence). The CDR3 extends over 15 amino acids. Sequenced sample: peripheral blood. The source of this sequence is an elderly man with acute or convalescent COVID-19. The chain combines TRBV19 with TRBJ1-2; D possibly corresponds to TRBD1 (5 bases). The DNA of the CDR3 is TGTGCCAGTAGTTCCCCCTCGGCAGGGTCGAATGGCTACACCTTC. Its protein is CASSSPSAGSNGYTF.